These 10 T cell receptor beta chains came from one sample sequenced in a study of cytomegalovirus exposure and HLA in healthy donors. With 60 Vbeta and 13 Jbeta primers, the PCR was carried out. The assay was immunoSEQ multiplex PCR, and TCRdb's table has in-frame clones only and misses some. The repertoire holds 100,000 to 150,000 clones, with roughly 80% as singletons. Sequencing was carried out using PBMCs. The source is a woman in her forties in good health and CMV-seronegative.

The V and J genes are TRBV9 and TRBJ1-5, with D perhaps matching TRBD1 (6 bases). Germline CDR1 SGDLS, CDR2 YYNGEE. The CDR3 totals 15 residues. Trimming took 5 bases from V and 4 from J, leaving 16 bases between them. This CDR3 reads CASSRGGAVNQPQHF. As DNA, the CDR3 is TGTGCCAGCAGTCGGGGGGGGGCGGTAAATCAGCCCCAGCATTTT.

The sample holds one count of this clone. The chain employs TRBV27 and TRBJ2-7; TRBD2 aligns across 12 bases. The CDR3 runs to 15 residues. The germline V gene has CDR1 MNHEY and CDR2 SMNVEV (reference sequence). V gave up 7 bases and J gave up 1 base; unmatched junction bases: 5. Here the CDR3 DNA reads TGTGCCAGCATTGCCGGGACTAGCGGGTCCTACGAGCAGTACTTC. Encoded protein: CASIAGTSGSYEQYF.

The J gene is TRBJ2-1, the V gene TRBV7-6; D perhaps matches TRBD1 (5 bases). The CDR3 loop spans 14 amino acids. CDR1 is SGHVS, CDR2 FNYEAQ, per germline. V was shortened by 5 bases and J by 3 bases, with 11 bases between the two germline ends. CDR3 nucleotide sequence: TGTGCCAGCAGCCATCCAGACAGCTACAATGAGCAGTTCTTC. Its translation: CASSHPDSYNEQFF.

This clone was seen a handful of times. V and J are TRBV4-3 and TRBJ1-1, with TRBD1 as a possible D gene (6 bases). The CDR3 runs to 14 residues. The V gene lost 4 bases and the J gene lost 7 bases, with 16 bases spanning the gap. The germline gives CDR1 LGHNA, CDR2 YSLEER. The CDR3 DNA reads TGCGCCAGCAGCCCCCGGGTGGGGGCTGGTGAAGCTTTCTTT. It yields the protein CASSPRVGAGEAFF.

This clone was seen once. V gene TRBV4-1 combines with J gene TRBJ2-1, with D perhaps TRBD1 (6 bases). Per the germline V gene, CDR1 is MGHRA and CDR2 is YSYEKL. This CDR3 comprises 14 residues. The V end lost 0 bases, the J end lost 4 bases, and 7 bases lay between the germline ends. The DNA for the CDR3 is TGCGCCAGCAGCCAAGAACAGGGTTACAATGAGCAGTTCTTC. Translating gives CASSQEQGYNEQFF.

V usage is TRBV18 and J usage is TRBJ1-5; TRBD1 matches 12 bases. Trimming removed 5 bases from V and 5 bases from J; junction bases left unmatched: 4. CDR1 is KGHSH and CDR2 is LQKENI in the germline V gene. The CDR3 contains 15 residues. In DNA, the CDR3 is TGTGCCAGCTCAGCGGGACAGGGGGCAGATCAGCCCCAGCATTTT. It encodes CASSAGQGADQPQHF.

The rearrangement joins TRBV5-8 to TRBJ2-5; TRBD1 aligns across 11 bases. This CDR3 has 15 residues. Losses at the gene ends were 1 base for V and 5 bases for J; bases not matched to a gene: 4. Germline loops: CDR1 SGHTS, CDR2 YDEGEE. The CDR3 bases are TGTGCCAGCAGCTTGTGGACAGGGGGCCTGGAGACCCAGTACTTC. It translates to CASSLWTGGLETQYF.

This clone was observed a single time. The rearrangement uses TRBV13 and TRBJ1-1; D unresolved. This CDR3 region has 15 residues. Trimming cost V 1 base and J 6 bases, with 15 bases left between them. CDR1 is PRHDT and CDR2 is FYEKMQ in the germline V gene (reference sequence). This chain's CDR3 is CASSLEAGEDAEAFF. CDR3 DNA: TGTGCCAGCAGCTTAGAGGCTGGGGAGGACGCTGAAGCTTTCTTT.

V usage is TRBV6-5 and J usage is TRBJ1-2; 7 bases are shared with TRBD1. The junction had 3 bases not matched to a gene; V was cut back by 5 bases and J by 0 bases. CDR3 length equals 14 residues. The germline gives CDR1 MNHEY, CDR2 SVGAGI. DNA of the CDR3: TGTGCCAGCAGTGCGGACAGGTCTAACTATGGCTACACCTTC. Protein: CASSADRSNYGYTF.

This chain's CDR3 is CASSLAGEQVTYGYTF. The CDR3 DNA is TGTGCCAGCAGCTTAGCTGGGGAGCAGGTGACTTATGGCTACACCTTC. J is TRBJ1-2 and V is TRBV7-2; D uncertain. Trimming took off 0 bases at V and 5 bases at J, with 16 bases between the two ends. The CDR3 sequence is 16 residues long. Germline V gene lookup returns CDR1 SGHTA and CDR2 FQGNSA.